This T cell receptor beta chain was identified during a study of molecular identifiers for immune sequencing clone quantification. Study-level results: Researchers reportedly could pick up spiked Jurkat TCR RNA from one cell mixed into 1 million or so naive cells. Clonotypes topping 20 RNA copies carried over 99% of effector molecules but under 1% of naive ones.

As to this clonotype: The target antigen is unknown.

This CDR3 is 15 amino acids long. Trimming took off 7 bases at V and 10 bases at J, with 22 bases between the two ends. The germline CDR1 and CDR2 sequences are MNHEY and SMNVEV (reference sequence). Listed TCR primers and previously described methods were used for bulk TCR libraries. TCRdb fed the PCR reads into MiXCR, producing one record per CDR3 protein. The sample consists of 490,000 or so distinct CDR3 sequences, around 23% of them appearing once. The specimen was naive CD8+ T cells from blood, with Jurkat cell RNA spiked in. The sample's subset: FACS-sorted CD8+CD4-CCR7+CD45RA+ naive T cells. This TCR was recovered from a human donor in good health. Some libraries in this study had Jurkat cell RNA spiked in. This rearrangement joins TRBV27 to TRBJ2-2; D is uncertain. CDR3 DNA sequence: TGTGCCAGCACCGGATTTATGACTGCTAATATGGAGCTGTTTTTT. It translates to CASTGFMTANMELFF.